The 6 T cell receptor beta chains listed next were all sequenced from one sample in a study of TET2 disruption in CD19-targeted CAR T cells. The assay was immunoSEQ multiplex PCR, and TCRdb's table has in-frame clones only and misses some. The data include tens of thousands of clones; the top ten clones carry 1.5% to 2%. The sample's treatment: autologous CTL019 cells: CD19 CAR with 4-1BB and CD3 zeta domains. For these TCRs, the target antigens are not known. Sequencing used CD8- CAR+ T cells sorted from cultured blood T cells, obtained for CD19 CAR T cell therapy. The subset denotes: CD8-negative CAR-positive T cells from the infusion product. Source of these receptors: a man aged 70 or older with chronic lymphocytic leukemia.

A word on this clone: Read data end 3 residues before the CDR3 end; the end is taken from the germline J gene. V and J are TRBV6-2 or TRBV6-3 and TRBJ2-4; either TRBD1 or TRBD2 may fit D (6 bases each). The CDR3 loop spans 13 amino acids. From germline, CDR1 is MNHEY and CDR2 SVGEGT. CDR3 residues: CASREGHNYGQYF. The part of the CDR3 DNA that was read is TGTGCCAGCAGGGAGGGACACAACTATGGT.

CDR3 DNA (partial): TGCAGTGCCGTCATTAGCGGGGGCCGCTACGAG. This codes for CSAVISGGRYE. The entire CDR3 is CSAVISGGRYEQYF. This rearrangement joins TRBV20-1 to TRBJ2-7; 9 nucleotides line up with TRBD2. The read terminates 3 residues ahead of where the CDR3 ends, so the germline J gene completes it. The CDR3 has 14 residues. The germline gives CDR1 DFQATT, CDR2 SNEGSKA (reference sequence). The trim removed 6 bases at V and 3 bases at J, leaving 9 bases unmatched.

Judged by frequency, this clone is medium-sized. Read coverage stops 3 residues before the CDR3 terminus; the germline J gene supplies the remainder. The chain recombines TRBV19 with TRBJ2-7, with D perhaps TRBD2 (5 bases). The CDR3 contains 13 residues. The germline CDR1 and CDR2 sequences are LNHDA and SQIVND (reference sequence). Trimming pared 5 bases from V and 6 bases from J, leaving 14 bases between. The CDR3 bases that were read are TGTGCCAGTAGTCAACGGGGTTCTCGCGAG. It translates to CASSQRGSRE. In full, the CDR3 reads CASSQRGSREQYF.

As regards this clone: Sequencing ends 3 residues short of the CDR3 end; the germline J gene provides the rest. The V call is TRBV7-3, the J call TRBJ1-2, with 9 positions matching TRBD1. The CDR3 is 15 residues long. Germline V lookup: CDR1 SGHTA, CDR2 FQGTGA. CDR3 DNA, as far as it was read: TGTGCCAGCAGCTCTGGACAGGGGCGCACAGATACC. It translates to CASSSGQGRTDT. The full CDR3 protein reads CASSSGQGRTDTYTF. The entire variable domain, with the rest obtained from reference TRBV7-3 and TRBJ1-2, is as follows: GAGVSQTPSNKVTEKGKYVELRCDPISGHTALYWYRQSLGQGPEFLIYFQGTGAADDSGLPNDRFFAVRPEGSVSTLKIQRTERGDSAVYLCASSSGQGRTDTYTFGSGTRLTVV.

This clone registers medium-sized by frequency. The read stops 3 residues short of the end of the CDR3; the missing end is completed from the germline J gene. The rearrangement links TRBV19 to TRBJ2-2; D may be TRBD2 (5 bases). The CDR3 length is 17 residues. The germline CDR1 and CDR2 sequences are LNHDA and SQIVND (reference sequence). Trimming removed 7 bases at V and 0 bases at J, with 18 bases between. The sequenced CDR3 bases are TGTGCCAGTATGAAACGAGCCGGGGAGACGAACACCGGGGAG. This encodes CASMKRAGETNTGE. The entire CDR3 reads CASMKRAGETNTGELFF.

The chain's CDR3 is CASSPYRGAGELFF. The sequenced part of the CDR3 DNA is TGTGCCAGCAGCCCCTACAGGGGCGCCGGGGAG. The chain joins TRBV11-2 to TRBJ2-2; 7 bases fit TRBD1. The read falls 3 residues short of the CDR3 end, and the missing part is taken from the germline J gene. With 5 bases clipped from V and 6 bases from J, the junction kept 6 bases outside the gene matches. The germline V gene encodes CDR1 SGHAT and CDR2 FQNNGV. The CDR3 contains 14 residues.